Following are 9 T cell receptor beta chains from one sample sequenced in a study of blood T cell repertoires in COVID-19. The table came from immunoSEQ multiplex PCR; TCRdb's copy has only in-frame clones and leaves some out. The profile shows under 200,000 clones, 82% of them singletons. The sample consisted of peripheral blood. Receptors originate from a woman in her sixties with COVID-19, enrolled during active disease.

CDR3 protein: CASSPAQSPNTEAFF. The CDR3 nucleotides are TGTGCCAGCAGCCCCGCCCAGTCCCCGAACACTGAAGCTTTCTTT. The chain has TRBV5-6 and TRBJ1-1; D is unclear. The ends were cut back, 4 bases at V and 1 base at J, with 14 bases in the middle. CDR1 SGHDT and CDR2 YYEEEE come from the germline V gene. The CDR3 extends over 15 amino acids.

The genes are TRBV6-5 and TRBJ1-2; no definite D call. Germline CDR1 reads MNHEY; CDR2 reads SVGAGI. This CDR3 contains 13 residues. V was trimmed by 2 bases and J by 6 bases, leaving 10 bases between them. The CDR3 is CASSYRNRDGYTF. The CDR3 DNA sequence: TGTGCCAGCAGTTACCGGAACCGGGATGGCTACACCTTC.

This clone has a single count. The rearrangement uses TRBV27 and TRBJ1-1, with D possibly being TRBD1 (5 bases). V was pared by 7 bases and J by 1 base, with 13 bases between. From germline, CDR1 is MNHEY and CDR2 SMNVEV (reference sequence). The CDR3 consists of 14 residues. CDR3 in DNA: TGTGCCAGCAATGGGGGGTTGAGGAACACTGAAGCTTTCTTT. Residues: CASNGGLRNTEAFF.

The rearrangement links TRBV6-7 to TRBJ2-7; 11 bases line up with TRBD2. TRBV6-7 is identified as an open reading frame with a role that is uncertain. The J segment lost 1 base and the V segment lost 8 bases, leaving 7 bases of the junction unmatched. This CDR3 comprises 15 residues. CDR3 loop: CASGLAGPLSYEQYF. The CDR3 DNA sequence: TGTGCCAGCGGACTAGCGGGCCCTTTATCCTACGAGCAGTACTTC.

CDR3 nucleotide sequence: TGCGCCAGCAGCTTGGGGCTAGCGGGGGCTCCGGGGGAGCAGTACTTC. Translation gives CASSLGLAGAPGEQYF. The chain couples TRBV5-1 to TRBJ2-7; 10 nucleotides agree with TRBD2. Trimming at V came to 0 bases and at J to 7 bases, leaving 10 bases not matched to a gene. CDR1 is SGHRS, CDR2 YFSETQ, per germline. CDR3 length: 16 amino acids.

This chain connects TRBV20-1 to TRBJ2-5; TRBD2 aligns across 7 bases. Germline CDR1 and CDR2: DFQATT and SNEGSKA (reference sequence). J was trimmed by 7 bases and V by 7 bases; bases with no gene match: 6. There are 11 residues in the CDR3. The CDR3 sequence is CSDGGVGTQYF. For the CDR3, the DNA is TGCAGTGATGGGGGGGTTGGGACCCAGTACTTC.

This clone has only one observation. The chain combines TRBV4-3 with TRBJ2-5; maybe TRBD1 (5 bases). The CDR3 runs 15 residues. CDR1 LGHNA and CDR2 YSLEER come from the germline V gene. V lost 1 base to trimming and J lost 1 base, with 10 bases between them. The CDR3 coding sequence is TGCGCCAGCAGCCAAGCGTCAGGGATCCAAGAGACCCAGTACTTC. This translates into CASSQASGIQETQYF.

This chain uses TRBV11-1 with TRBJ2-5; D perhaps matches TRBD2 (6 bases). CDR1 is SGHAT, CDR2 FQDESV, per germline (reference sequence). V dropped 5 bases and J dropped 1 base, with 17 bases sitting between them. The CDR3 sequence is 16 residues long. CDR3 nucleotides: TGTGCCAGCAGCCCATTGTTCGGTAGCGGCCAAGAGACCCAGTACTTC. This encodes CASSPLFGSGQETQYF.

CDR3 sequence: CAAWTGGEQYV. CDR3 nucleotides: TGTGCCGCCTGGACAGGGGGCGAGCAGTACGTC. The chain couples TRBV6-5 to TRBJ2-7, with 10 nucleotides matching TRBD1. The length of the CDR3 is 11 residues. V lost 11 bases and J lost 6; bases outside the gene matches: 4. Germline lookup yields CDR1 MNHEY and CDR2 SVGAGI.